A single sample gave rise to the 6 T cell receptor beta chains below, sequenced in a study of beta chain features in type 1 diabetes. The investigators reverse transcribed all of the isolated RNA, so they sequenced expressed TCRB transcripts. Produced via immunoSEQ multiplex PCR; TCRdb's table is partial and in-frame only. Of around 340,000 clones listed, 6.5% to 10% are singletons. The sample consisted of central memory CD4+ T cells from blood. These receptors were taken from a woman between 18 and 29 years old in good health.

This clone turned up a few times. The rearrangement joins TRBV14 to TRBJ2-1; D gene ambiguous. Germline V gene lookup returns CDR1 SGHDN and CDR2 FVKESK. The CDR3 spans 13 residues. The V and J ends lost 0 bases and 15 bases respectively, with 15 bases between them. DNA for the CDR3: TGTGCCAGCAGCCAAGATTCGGGCGGAAAGGGGTTCTTC. Amino acids: CASSQDSGGKGFF.

This clone was observed a handful of times. V usage is TRBV21-1 and J usage is TRBJ2-5; TRBD2, the table's D call, was not compared with the DNA. TRBV21-1 is termed a pseudogene. The CDR3 contains 14 residues. The CDR3 DNA sequence: TGTGCCAGCAGCTCAGGGACTCCCCAAGAGACCCAGTACTTC. This sequence encodes CASSSGTPQETQYF.

The chain links TRBV2 to TRBJ1-2, with D perhaps matching TRBD1 (6 bases). From germline, CDR1 is SNHLY and CDR2 FYNNEI. The CDR3 is made up of 12 amino acids. V was trimmed by 6 bases and J by 6 bases, leaving 11 bases between them. CDR3 DNA: TGTGCCAGCAGGGATACAGGGAATGGCTACACCTTC. This gives the protein CASRDTGNGYTF.

The rearrangement links TRBV11-1 to TRBJ2-7, with D perhaps TRBD1 (5 bases). V was pared by 3 bases and J by 2 bases, with 5 bases between. Looked up from germline, CDR1 is SGHAT and CDR2 is FQDESV (reference sequence). The length of the CDR3 is 12 residues. This CDR3 is CASSLDTYEQYF. The CDR3 DNA reads as TGTGCCAGCAGCTTGGACACCTACGAGCAGTACTTC. The variable domain in full, completed from reference TRBV11-1 and TRBJ2-7, reads EAEVAQSPRYKITEKSQAVAFWCDPISGHATLYWYRQILGQGPELLVQFQDESVVDDSQLPKDRFSAERLKGVDSTLKIQPAELGDSAMYLCASSLDTYEQYFGPGTRLTVT.

This clone showed up just a few times. The chain carries TRBV9 and TRBJ2-1; 7 nucleotides line up with TRBD2. Trimming at V came to 4 bases and at J to 8 bases, leaving 9 bases not matched to a gene. The length of the CDR3 is 14 residues. Germline loops: CDR1 SGDLS, CDR2 YYNGEE. CDR3 sequence (DNA): TGTGCCAGCAGCCGCAGGGAGGGCCTACATGAGCAGTTCTTC. Residues: CASSRREGLHEQFF.

The rearrangement uses TRBV21-1 and TRBJ1-2; TRBD1, the table's D call, lacks a check against the DNA. TRBV21-1 is assigned pseudogene status. CDR3 length: 17 residues. As DNA, the CDR3 is TGTGCCAGCAGCACCCGGGACAGCGTAGACACCACCTATGGCTACACCTTC. Translated, it gives CASSTRDSVDTTYGYTF.